This TCR beta chain was profiled in a study of T-cell reconstitution after alpha-beta-depleted transplantation in children. This CDR3 is 16 amino acids long. CDR1 and CDR2 (germline): GTSNPN, SVGIG (reference sequence). The ends were cut back, 1 base at V and 0 bases at J, with 10 bases in the middle. Whole-study results and caveats: Newly produced T cells mostly provided counts and TCRbeta diversity after one year, as hyperexpanded clones declined. It was surviving recipient T cells and thymic progenitors that gave some patients high TCRbeta diversity at day 60.

This clonotype has a count of ten or more. Its antigen is as yet unknown. TCRbeta library preparation incorporated unique molecular identifiers. One entry per CDR3 protein, called by TCRdb with MiXCR from the PCR reads. In the table there are 200,000 to 250,000 distinct CDR3 sequences, about a quarter of which are singletons. The sequencing used PBMCs, collected before TCRalphabeta/CD19-depleted stem cell transplant. The clonotype was recovered from a girl aged 2-9 years with Fanconi anemia, due to receive a stem cell transplant. The genes are TRBV30 and TRBJ2-6; D gene unclear. CDR3 bases: TGTGCCTGGAGTGCTGGGCAGTACTCTGGGGCCAACGTCCTGACTTTC. Protein: CAWSAGQYSGANVLTF.